This TCR beta chain was captured in a study of tumor-infiltrating lymphocytes in localized non-small cell lung cancer. Comment on this clone: Other DNA sequences from this sample encode an identical CDR3 as well.

The method was immunoSEQ multiplex PCR; TCRdb's version includes in-frame clones alone and lacks a portion of them. The table records about 12,000 clones, about 84% of them present only once. J gave up 1 base and V 1 base, and 0 bases lay outside the gene matches. Germline V gene sequence: CDR1 SGDLS, CDR2 YYNGEE. The CDR3 runs 15 residues. Sequencing was performed on uninvolved lung tissue not adjacent to the tumor. This chain links TRBV9 with TRBJ2-3; 10 positions agree with TRBD2. The origin of this receptor is a human donor with non-small cell lung cancer. DNA of the CDR3: TGTGCCAGCAGCGTAACTAGCGGGGGCACAGATACGCAGTATTTT. Its translation: CASSVTSGGTDTQYF.